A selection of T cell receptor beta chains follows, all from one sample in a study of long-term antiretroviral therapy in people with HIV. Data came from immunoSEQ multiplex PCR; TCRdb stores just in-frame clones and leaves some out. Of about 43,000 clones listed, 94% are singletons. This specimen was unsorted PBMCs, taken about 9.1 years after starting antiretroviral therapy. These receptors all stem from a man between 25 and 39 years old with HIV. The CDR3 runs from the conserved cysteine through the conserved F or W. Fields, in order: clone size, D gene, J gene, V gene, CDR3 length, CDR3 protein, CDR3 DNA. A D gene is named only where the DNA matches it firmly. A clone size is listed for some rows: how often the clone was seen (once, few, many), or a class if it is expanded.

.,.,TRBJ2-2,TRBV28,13,CASLMANTGELFF,TGTGCCAGCTTGATGGCGAACACCGGGGAGCTGTTTTTT
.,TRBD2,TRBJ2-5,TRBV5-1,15,CASSTGGAGQETQYF,TGCGCCAGCAGCACCGGGGGGGCAGGTCAAGAGACCCAGTACTTC
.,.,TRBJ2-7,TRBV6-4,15,CASSEFPGSAYEQYF,TGTGCCAGCAGTGAATTCCCAGGGTCGGCCTACGAGCAGTACTTC
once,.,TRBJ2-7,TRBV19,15,CASSRGQALSYEQYF,TGTGCCAGTAGTAGGGGCCAGGCTCTCTCCTACGAGCAGTACTTC
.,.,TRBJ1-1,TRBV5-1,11,CASSLDSEAFF,TGCGCCAGCAGCTTGGACAGCGAAGCTTTCTTT
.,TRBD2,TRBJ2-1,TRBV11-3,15,CASSLGTSGFNEQFF,TGTGCCAGCAGCTTAGGGACTAGCGGCTTCAATGAGCAGTTCTTC
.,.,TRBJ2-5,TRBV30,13,CAWARTSVETQYF,TGTGCCTGGGCTAGGACGTCAGTAGAGACCCAGTACTTC
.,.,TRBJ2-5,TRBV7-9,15,CASSPPSGSGETQYF,TGTGCCAGCAGCCCACCGTCAGGGAGCGGGGAGACCCAGTACTTC
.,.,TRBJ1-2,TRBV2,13,CASAGRGSYGYTF,TGTGCCAGCGCCGGCAGAGGGTCCTATGGCTACACCTTC
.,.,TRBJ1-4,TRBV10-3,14,CAISEGLENEKLFF,TGTGCCATCAGTGAGGGGCTAGAAAATGAAAAACTGTTTTTT
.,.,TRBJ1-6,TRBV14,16,CASSQSGGSYNSPLHF,TGTGCCAGCAGCCAGAGCGGTGGCTCCTATAATTCACCCCTCCACTTT
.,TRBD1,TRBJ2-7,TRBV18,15,CASSPAGQGFYEQYF,TGTGCCAGCTCACCGGCGGGACAGGGCTTCTACGAGCAGTACTTC
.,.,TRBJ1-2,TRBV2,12,CASRQGGHGYTF,TGTGCCAGCCGACAAGGGGGGCATGGCTACACCTTC
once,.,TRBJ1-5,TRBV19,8,CATQGGHF,TGTGCCACACAGGGAGGGCATTTT
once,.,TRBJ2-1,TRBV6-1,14,CASVSGSSYNEQFF,TGTGCCAGCGTTTCAGGGTCCTCCTACAATGAGCAGTTCTTC
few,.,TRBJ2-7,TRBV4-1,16,CASSQDLVQGTYEQYF,TGCGCCAGCAGCCAAGATTTGGTACAGGGCACCTACGAGCAGTACTTC
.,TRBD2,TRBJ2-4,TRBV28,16,CASSPPSGGGKNIQYF,TGTGCCAGCAGTCCGCCTAGCGGGGGGGGAAAAAACATTCAGTACTTC
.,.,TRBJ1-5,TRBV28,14,CASSSPADYQPQHF,TGTGCCAGCAGTTCCCCGGCAGACTATCAGCCCCAGCATTTT
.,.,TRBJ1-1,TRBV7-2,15,CASSLIGAQNTEAFF,TGTGCCAGCAGCTTAATCGGGGCGCAGAACACTGAAGCTTTCTTT
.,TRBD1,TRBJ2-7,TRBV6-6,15,CASIDPGQGTYEQYF,TGTGCCAGCATCGACCCGGGACAGGGTACCTACGAGCAGTACTTC
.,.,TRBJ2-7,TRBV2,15,CASSAGHLLSYEQYF,TGTGCCAGCAGTGCCGGACACCTACTTTCCTACGAGCAGTACTTC
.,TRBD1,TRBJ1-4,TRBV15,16,CATSPGQLTVNEKLFF,TGTGCCACCTCTCCGGGACAGCTTACGGTTAATGAAAAACTGTTTTTT
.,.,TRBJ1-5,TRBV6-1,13,CASRREVLWPQHF,TGTGCCAGCAGGAGAGAGGTTTTATGGCCCCAGCATTTT
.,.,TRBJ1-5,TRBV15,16,CATSIYEGTEIAPQHF,TGTGCCACCAGCATATACGAGGGGACCGAGATCGCGCCCCAGCATTTT
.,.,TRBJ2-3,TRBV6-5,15,CASSTGGFDTDTQYF,TGTGCCAGCAGTACAGGAGGTTTTGACACAGATACGCAGTATTTT
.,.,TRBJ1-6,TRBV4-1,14,CASSQDRVYSPLHF,TGCGCCAGCAGCCAAGACAGGGTATATTCACCCCTCCACTTT
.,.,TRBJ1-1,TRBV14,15,CASSPVPQGMTEAFF,TGTGCCAGCAGCCCCGTCCCACAGGGTATGACTGAAGCTTTCTTT
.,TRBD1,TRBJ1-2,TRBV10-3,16,CAISAGTGTTVYGYTF,TGTGCCATCAGCGCCGGGACAGGGACCACCGTTTATGGCTACACCTTC
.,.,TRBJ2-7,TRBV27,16,CASSLSGTGYSYEQYF,TGTGCCAGCAGTTTAAGCGGGACAGGCTATTCCTACGAGCAGTACTTC
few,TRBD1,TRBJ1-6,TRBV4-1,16,CASSQDQGGTDSPLHF,TGCGCCAGCAGCCAAGATCAGGGGGGGACCGATTCACCCCTCCACTTT
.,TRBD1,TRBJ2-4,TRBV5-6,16,CASSASRDRGLHIQYF,TGTGCCAGCAGCGCGAGCCGGGACAGGGGTTTGCACATTCAGTACTTC
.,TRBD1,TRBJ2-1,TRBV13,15,CASSPTGTGHNEQFF,TGTGCCAGCAGCCCAACCGGGACAGGGCACAATGAGCAGTTCTTC
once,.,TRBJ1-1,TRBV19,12,CASTTGNTEAFF,TGTGCCAGTACGACAGGGAACACTGAAGCTTTCTTT
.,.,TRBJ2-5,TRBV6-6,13,CASSRQDQETQYF,TGTGCCAGCAGTCGGCAGGACCAAGAGACCCAGTACTTC
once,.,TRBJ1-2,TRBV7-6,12,CASSLGGDGYTF,TGTGCCAGCAGCTTAGGGGGTGATGGCTACACCTTC
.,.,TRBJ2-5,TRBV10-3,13,CAINKGGGETQYF,TGTGCCATCAATAAGGGAGGGGGGGAGACCCAGTACTTC
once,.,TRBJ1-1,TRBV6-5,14,CASRMDVMNTEAFF,TGTGCCAGCAGAATGGACGTCATGAACACTGAAGCTTTCTTT
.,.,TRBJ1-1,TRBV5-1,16,CASSGGGLRGLSESFF,TGCGCCAGCTCTGGTGGGGGGCTAAGGGGTTTGTCGGAATCTTTCTTT
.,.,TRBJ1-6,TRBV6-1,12,CASSTGNSPLHF,TGTGCCAGCAGCACTGGAAATTCACCCCTCCACTTT
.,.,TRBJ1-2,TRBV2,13,CASEPRVSYGYTF,TGTGCCAGCGAGCCCCGGGTCTCCTATGGCTACACCTTC
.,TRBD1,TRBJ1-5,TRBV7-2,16,CASSNPPGQGNQPQHF,TGTGCCAGCAGCAACCCCCCCGGACAGGGCAATCAGCCCCAGCATTTT
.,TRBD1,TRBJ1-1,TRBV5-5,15,CASSSVGTGDTEAFF,TGTGCCAGCAGCTCGGTGGGGACAGGGGACACTGAAGCTTTCTTT
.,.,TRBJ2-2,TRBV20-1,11,CSARVGGELFF,TGCAGTGCTAGGGTGGGCGGGGAGCTGTTTTTT
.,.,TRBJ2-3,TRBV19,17,CASSIGMLPGITDTQYF,TGTGCCAGTAGTATTGGGATGCTTCCTGGGATCACAGATACGCAGTATTTT
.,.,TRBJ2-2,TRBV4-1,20,CASSQSQGGFSLGNTGELFF,TGCGCCAGCAGCCAATCTCAGGGGGGGTTTTCACTCGGAAACACCGGGGAGCTGTTTTTT
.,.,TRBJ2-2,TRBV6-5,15,CASSRQAVYTGELFF,TGTGCCAGCAGTAGGCAGGCGGTATACACCGGGGAGCTGTTTTTT
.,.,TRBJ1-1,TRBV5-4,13,CASSLGGVTEAFF,TGTGCCAGCAGCTTGGGGGGAGTCACTGAAGCTTTCTTT
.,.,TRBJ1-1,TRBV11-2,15,CASSLWSGRGTEAFF,TGTGCCAGCAGCTTATGGTCGGGCCGGGGAACTGAAGCTTTCTTT
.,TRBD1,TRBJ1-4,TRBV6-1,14,CASGTGPGNEKLFF,TGTGCCAGCGGGACAGGGCCTGGTAATGAAAAACTGTTTTTT
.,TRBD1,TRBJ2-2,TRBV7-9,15,CASSARTGSTGELFF,TGTGCCAGCAGCGCCCGGACAGGGAGCACCGGGGAGCTGTTTTTT
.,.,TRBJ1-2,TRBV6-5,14,CASSYSGATYGYTF,TGTGCCAGCAGTTACTCGGGTGCGACTTATGGCTACACCTTC
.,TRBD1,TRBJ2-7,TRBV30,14,CAWSVQGAADEQYF,TGTGCCTGGAGTGTTCAGGGGGCAGCGGACGAGCAGTACTTC
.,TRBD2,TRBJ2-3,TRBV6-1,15,CASSDSSGGSDTQYF,TGTGCCAGCAGTGACTCGAGCGGGGGGTCAGATACGCAGTATTTT
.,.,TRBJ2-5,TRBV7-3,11,CASSCPYTQYF,TGTGCCAGCAGCTGCCCATATACCCAGTACTTC
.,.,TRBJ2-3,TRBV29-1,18,CSVVGGAGAGGFSDTQYF,TGCAGCGTCGTCGGGGGGGCGGGGGCAGGGGGATTTTCGGATACGCAGTATTTT
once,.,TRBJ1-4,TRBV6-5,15,CASSYSRLTNEKLFF,TGTGCCAGCAGTTACTCGCGGCTAACTAATGAAAAACTGTTTTTT
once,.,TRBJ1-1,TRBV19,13,CASNSGVGTEAFF,TGTGCCAGTAATAGCGGGGTTGGCACTGAAGCTTTCTTT
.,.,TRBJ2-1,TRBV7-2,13,CASSRTSYNEQFF,TGTGCCAGCAGCCGAACTTCGTACAATGAGCAGTTCTTC